The rows below give T cell receptor beta chains drawn from one sample of a study of blood T cell repertoires in COVID-19. The protocol was immunoSEQ multiplex PCR, while the TCRdb copy is restricted to in-frame clones and leaves out a portion. The sample lists about 260,000 clones; roughly 90% were seen once. The specimen was peripheral blood. All receptors derive from a woman in her twenties or thirties with COVID-19, enrolled during active disease. CDR3s leave out the opening cysteine and the closing phenylalanine or tryptophan. Each record gives: V gene, J gene, CDR3 protein.

TRBV30,TRBJ2-5,AGAREQETQY
TRBV6-1,TRBJ2-3,ASSEDGRAPDTQY
TRBV10-2,TRBJ2-5,ASATSDETQY
TRBV15,TRBJ2-7,ATSRVAGEGEQY
TRBV18,TRBJ2-6,ASSFRTGAISGANVLT
TRBV29-1,TRBJ2-7,SVGQGSFYEQY
TRBV4-1,TRBJ2-1,ASSQEGLAGVNEQF
TRBV6-5,TRBJ2-2,ASSIGSGYTGELF
TRBV6-4,TRBJ1-6,ASSDKTGSPLH
TRBV6-1,TRBJ2-3,ASRGGQGLAGTDTQY
TRBV5-1,TRBJ2-3,ASRLTSGGTDTQY
TRBV6-5,TRBJ2-2,ASSSQGARTGELF
TRBV19,TRBJ2-7,ASSISGSYEQY
TRBV27,TRBJ1-4,ASSSPGGGGREKLF